The clone carrying this T cell receptor (beta chain) was seen a few times. Its antigen remains unidentified. This entry comes from a study of T cell repertoires in cytomegalovirus infection. On the study more broadly: Public TCR beta signatures provided an indication of both CMV infection and a matching HLA type.

TCRdb reprocessed the reads via MiXCR and lists one record per CDR3 protein. The data show about 830,000 distinct CDR3 sequences, with 30% to 35% seen just once and around an eighth held by the top ten. V lost 4 bases and J lost 11, with 17 bases in between. The CDR3 is 13 amino acids. Germline-derived CDR1 and CDR2 are MGHRA and YSYEKL. The V and J genes are TRBV4-1 and TRBJ1-1; the D is unclear. The sequence came from a human donor in good health (CMV status not recorded). Some clones in this sample may be carry-over from other donors' samples. The specimen was cultured CD8+ T cells from PBMCs, collected from culture after CMV antigen stimulation. This chain's CDR3 is CASSPPRGPEAFF. CDR3 coding DNA: TGCGCCAGCAGCCCTCCTCGCGGTCCCGAGGCTTTCTTT.